The rows below give T cell receptor beta chains drawn from one sample of a study of blood T cell repertoires in COVID-19. Assay: immunoSEQ multiplex PCR; the TCRdb copy retains only in-frame clones and omits some. The sample has under 300,000 clones; around four fifths are singletons. Sequencing was carried out using peripheral blood. The receptor set was obtained from a man aged 25-45 years who had recovered from COVID-19. The CDR3 runs from the conserved cysteine through the conserved F or W. Each record gives: J gene, clone size, CDR3 length, V gene, D gene, CDR3 protein, CDR3 DNA. The D gene is left open where the match is weak. Clone size is shown for a subset of rows, as once, few, many or a class of expanded clone.

TRBJ2-1 | NA | 14 | TRBV14 | TRBD1 | CASSQGLQGWEQFF | TGTGCCAGCAGCCAAGGATTACAGGGGTGGGAGCAGTTCTTC
TRBJ1-5 | NA | 14 | TRBV18 | NA | CASSPSWGSQPQHF | TGTGCCAGCTCACCAAGCTGGGGCTCTCAGCCCCAGCATTTT
TRBJ1-2 | NA | 15 | TRBV4-1 | TRBD1 | CASSQRTGRGYGYTF | TGCGCCAGCAGCCAACGGACAGGCCGGGGCTATGGCTACACCTTC
TRBJ2-7 | NA | 15 | TRBV2 | TRBD1 | CASSGDRGPSYEQYF | TGTGCCAGCAGTGGGGACAGGGGGCCATCCTACGAGCAGTACTTC
TRBJ2-3 | NA | 15 | TRBV7-2 | NA | CASSLRGGYTDTQYF | TGTGCCAGCAGCCTCAGGGGTGGTTACACAGATACGCAGTATTTT
TRBJ2-2 | NA | 14 | TRBV3-1/TRBV3-2 | NA | CASSQGQNTGELFF | TGTGCCAGCAGCCAAGGGCAGAACACCGGGGAGCTGTTTTTT
TRBJ2-5 | NA | 15 | TRBV9 | TRBD1 | CASSVVTGGPETQYF | TGTGCCAGCAGCGTAGTGACAGGGGGTCCGGAGACCCAGTACTTC
TRBJ1-1 | NA | 13 | TRBV6-5 | NA | CASSHNIRAEAFF | TGTGCCAGCAGCCATAACATCCGGGCTGAAGCTTTCTTT
TRBJ1-5 | NA | 13 | TRBV28 | NA | CAGSPYSNQPQHF | TGTGCCGGTAGCCCTTATAGCAATCAGCCCCAGCATTTT
TRBJ2-5 | NA | 13 | TRBV2 | NA | CASIVLNQETQYF | TGTGCCTCAATAGTACTCAACCAAGAGACCCAGTACTTC
TRBJ2-7 | NA | 14 | TRBV5-6 | TRBD1 | CASSPWTGRDEQYF | TGTGCCAGCAGCCCATGGACAGGTCGCGACGAGCAGTACTTC
TRBJ2-3 | NA | 15 | TRBV3-1/TRBV3-2 | NA | CASSQEYYSTDTQYF | TGTGCCAGCAGCCAAGAGTACTACTCCACAGATACGCAGTATTTT
TRBJ1-2 | NA | 13 | TRBV7-9 | TRBD1 | CASRRLTGEGYTF | TGTGCCAGCAGACGACTTACAGGGGAAGGCTACACCTTC
TRBJ2-3 | NA | 11 | TRBV7-9 | NA | CASGAVDTQYF | TGTGCCAGCGGGGCGGTAGATACGCAGTATTTT
TRBJ2-7 | NA | 12 | TRBV5-1 | NA | CASSQDTYEQYF | TGCGCCAGCAGCCAGGACACTTACGAGCAGTACTTC
TRBJ1-2 | NA | 16 | TRBV28 | TRBD1 | CASSSPGTGANYGYTF | TGTGCCAGCAGTTCACCCGGGACAGGAGCTAACTATGGCTACACCTTC
TRBJ2-1 | NA | 11 | TRBV19 | NA | CASVSYNEQFF | TGTGCCAGTGTATCCTACAATGAGCAGTTCTTC
TRBJ2-5 | NA | 16 | TRBV5-1 | TRBD2 | CASSVAGGGAGETQYF | TGCGCCAGCAGCGTGGCCGGCGGGGGGGCAGGAGAGACCCAGTACTTC
TRBJ2-1 | NA | 15 | TRBV9 | TRBD1 | CASSFRDRVHNEQFF | TGTGCCAGCAGCTTCCGGGACAGGGTGCACAATGAGCAGTTCTTC
TRBJ2-1 | NA | 14 | TRBV7-8 | NA | CASSLDRASNEQFF | TGTGCCAGCAGCTTAGATCGTGCGAGCAATGAGCAGTTCTTC
TRBJ2-7 | NA | 15 | TRBV7-2 | TRBD2 | CASSLGGRGPNEQYF | TGTGCCAGCAGCTTGGGGGGGAGGGGTCCCAACGAGCAGTACTTC
TRBJ1-6 | NA | 16 | TRBV19 | TRBD1 | CASSLGDRVHNSPLHF | TGTGCCAGTAGTCTGGGGGACAGGGTCCATAATTCACCCCTCCACTTT
TRBJ1-2 | NA | 15 | TRBV6-5 | NA | CASRGRGAANYGYTF | TGTGCCAGCAGGGGTCGGGGGGCCGCTAACTATGGCTACACCTTC
TRBJ1-5 | medium-sized | 16 | TRBV4-2 | NA | CASSQVREQNNQPQHF | TGTGCCAGCAGCCAAGTGCGGGAACAGAACAATCAGCCCCAGCATTTT
TRBJ1-2 | NA | 14 | TRBV4-1 | TRBD1 | CASSQDTRGYGYTF | TGCGCCAGCAGCCAAGATACCAGGGGGTATGGCTACACCTTC
TRBJ2-3 | NA | 12 | TRBV6-6 | TRBD2 | CASSPSGYTQYF | TGTGCCAGCAGCCCTAGCGGGTATACGCAGTATTTT
TRBJ1-2 | NA | 13 | TRBV7-6 | TRBD1 | CASSRTGVGGYTF | TGTGCCAGCAGCCGTACAGGGGTTGGTGGCTACACCTTC
TRBJ2-1 | once | 14 | TRBV5-1 | TRBD2 | CASSGTSGGNEQFF | TGCGCCAGCTCCGGGACTAGCGGGGGCAATGAGCAGTTCTTC
TRBJ2-2 | NA | 11 | TRBV29-1 | NA | CSAGRTGELFF | TGCAGCGCTGGTCGGACCGGGGAGCTGTTTTTT
TRBJ2-3 | NA | 15 | TRBV20-1 | TRBD2 | CSASPLAGGTDTQYF | TGCAGTGCTAGTCCACTAGCGGGGGGAACAGATACGCAGTATTTT
TRBJ1-1 | NA | 18 | TRBV18 | NA | CASSPPNYSTEMRGEAFF | TGTGCCAGCTCACCACCGAACTACTCGACCGAAATGAGAGGTGAAGCTTTCTTT
TRBJ2-7 | NA | 14 | TRBV6-5 | NA | CASRGTTGSYEQYF | TGTGCCAGCAGAGGCACGACAGGATCCTACGAGCAGTACTTC
TRBJ2-7 | NA | 15 | TRBV5-1 | NA | CASSLALSGLYEQYF | TGCGCCAGCAGCTTGGCGCTCAGCGGGCTCTACGAGCAGTACTTC
TRBJ1-2 | NA | 14 | TRBV7-9 | NA | CASSLEGLPYGYTF | TGTGCCAGCAGCTTAGAGGGACTCCCCTATGGCTACACCTTC
TRBJ1-2 | NA | 12 | TRBV6-5 | NA | CASSSGTKGYTF | TGTGCCAGCAGTTCGGGGACTAAGGGCTACACCTTC
TRBJ2-5 | NA | 12 | TRBV25-1 | TRBD1 | CASRTGEETQYF | TGTGCCAGCAGGACAGGGGAAGAGACCCAGTACTTC
TRBJ2-2 | NA | 13 | TRBV11-2 | NA | CASSLSNTGELFF | TGTGCCAGCAGCTTATCAAACACCGGGGAGCTGTTTTTT
TRBJ2-7 | NA | 14 | TRBV27 | TRBD1 | CASSPDRGLAEQYF | TGTGCCAGCAGCCCAGACAGGGGGCTGGCGGAGCAGTACTTC
TRBJ1-5 | NA | 13 | TRBV7-2 | NA | CASSSLGGQPQHF | TGTGCCAGCAGCTCCCTGGGGGGTCAGCCCCAGCATTTT
TRBJ1-2 | NA | 14 | TRBV28 | NA | CASSLLEGRGGYTF | TGTGCCAGCAGTTTATTGGAGGGGCGGGGTGGCTACACCTTC
TRBJ2-5 | few | 14 | TRBV18 | NA | CASSPPSTEETQYF | TGTGCCAGCTCTCCTCCCTCGACAGAAGAGACCCAGTACTTC
TRBJ1-3 | many | 13 | TRBV29-1 | NA | CSGRVLDGNTIYF | TGCAGCGGGAGGGTGTTGGATGGAAACACCATATATTTT